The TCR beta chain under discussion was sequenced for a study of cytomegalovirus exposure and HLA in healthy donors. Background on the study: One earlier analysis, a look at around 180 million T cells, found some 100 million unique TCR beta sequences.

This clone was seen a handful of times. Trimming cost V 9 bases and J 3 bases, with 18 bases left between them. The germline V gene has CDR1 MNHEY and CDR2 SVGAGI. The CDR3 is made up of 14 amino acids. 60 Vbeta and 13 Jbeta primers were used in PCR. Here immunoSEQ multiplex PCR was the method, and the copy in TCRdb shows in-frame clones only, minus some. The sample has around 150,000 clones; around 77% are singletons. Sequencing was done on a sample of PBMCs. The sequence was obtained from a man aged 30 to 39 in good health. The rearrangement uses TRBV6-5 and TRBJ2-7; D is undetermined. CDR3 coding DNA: TGTGCCAGTACCCCAGCCAGGATACTCTACGAGCAGTACTTC. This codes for CASTPARILYEQYF.